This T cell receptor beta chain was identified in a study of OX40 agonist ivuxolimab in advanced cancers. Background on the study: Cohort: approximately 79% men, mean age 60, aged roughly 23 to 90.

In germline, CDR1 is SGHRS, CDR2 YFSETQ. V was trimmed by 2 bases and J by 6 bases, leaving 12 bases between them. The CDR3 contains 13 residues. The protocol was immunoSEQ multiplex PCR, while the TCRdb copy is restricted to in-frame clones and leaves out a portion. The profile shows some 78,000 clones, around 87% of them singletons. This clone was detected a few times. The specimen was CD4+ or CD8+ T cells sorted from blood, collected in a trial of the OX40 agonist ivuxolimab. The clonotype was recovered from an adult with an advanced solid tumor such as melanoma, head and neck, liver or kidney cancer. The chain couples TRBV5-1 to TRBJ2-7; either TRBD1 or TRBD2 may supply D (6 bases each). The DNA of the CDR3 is TGCGCCAGCAGCTTTAACAGGGAGGCCGAGCAGTACTTC. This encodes CASSFNREAEQYF.